The source of this T cell receptor beta chain is a study of post-analysis software for immune sequencing data. The TCR beta cDNA libraries contained unique molecular identifiers. Approximately 500,000 cDNA molecules were obtained from roughly 1 to 10 million T cells. TCRdb fed the PCR reads into MiXCR, producing one record per CDR3 protein. The sample consists of 750,000 to 950,000 distinct CDR3 sequences, around 53% of them appearing once. This clonotype was obtained from a girl between 10 and 17 years old with multiple sclerosis. Specimen: blood.

The CDR3 is CASSVLLGPEQYF. The CDR3 nucleotides read TGCGCCAGCAGCGTGTTACTAGGTCCCGAGCAGTACTTC. The V gene is TRBV5-1, the J gene TRBJ2-7, with D maybe TRBD2 (5 bases). Per the germline V gene, CDR1 is SGHRS and CDR2 is YFSETQ. Trimming took off 4 bases at V and 6 bases at J, with 14 bases between the two ends. This CDR3 spans 13 amino acids.